The rows below give T cell receptor beta chains drawn from one sample of a study of blood T cell repertoires in COVID-19. Sequencing was performed with immunoSEQ multiplex PCR; in TCRdb, only in-frame clones are kept and a portion is missing. The data contain 180,000 or so clones, roughly 84% of them singletons. The sequencing sample was made of peripheral blood. These receptors were collected from a woman aged 40 to 50 with COVID-19, enrolled during active disease. CDR3s include the opening cysteine and the closing phenylalanine or tryptophan. The D gene is left open where the match is weak. Not all rows give a size; the values are once, few, many and, for expanded clones, a class.

J: TRBJ1-2; size: -; V: TRBV18; D: TRBD1; CDR3: CASSRQGVQAGYTF; DNA: TGTGCCAGCTCACGTCAGGGGGTGCAGGCTGGCTACACCTTC
J: TRBJ2-4; size: once; V: TRBV19; D: TRBD2; CDR3: CASSNLLAGVMYF; DNA: TGTGCCAGTAGTAACCTACTAGCGGGAGTTATGTACTTC
J: TRBJ2-5; size: -; V: TRBV15; D: -; CDR3: CATSRDRSGETQYF; DNA: TGTGCCACCAGCAGAGACAGGTCCGGAGAGACCCAGTACTTC
J: TRBJ2-1; size: -; V: TRBV5-1; D: TRBD1; CDR3: CASSRSTGRNEQFF; DNA: TGCGCCAGCAGCCGATCGACAGGGCGGAATGAGCAGTTCTTC
J: TRBJ2-3; size: -; V: TRBV5-1; D: TRBD1; CDR3: CASSGTGGTDTQYF; DNA: TGCGCCAGCAGCGGGACAGGGGGCACAGATACGCAGTATTTT
J: TRBJ2-1; size: -; V: TRBV28; D: -; CDR3: CASSFDSSEQFF; DNA: TGTGCCAGCAGTTTTGACAGTTCTGAGCAGTTCTTC
J: TRBJ2-3; size: -; V: TRBV7-9; D: -; CDR3: CASSDRGDTQYF; DNA: TGTGCCAGCAGCGATCGGGGAGATACGCAGTATTTT
J: TRBJ1-1; size: -; V: TRBV10-1; D: -; CDR3: CASSESPGVRAFF; DNA: TGCGCCAGCAGTGAGTCCCCGGGAGTAAGGGCTTTCTTT
J: TRBJ2-7; size: once; V: TRBV6-1; D: TRBD2; CDR3: CASSETGTSYEQYF; DNA: TGTGCCAGCAGTGAGACCGGGACTAGCTACGAGCAGTACTTC
J: TRBJ1-2; size: -; V: TRBV28; D: -; CDR3: CASRPTGQTYGYTF; DNA: TGTGCCAGCAGACCTACAGGACAGACCTATGGCTACACCTTC
J: TRBJ2-1; size: once; V: TRBV24-1; D: -; CDR3: CATSDSLTRGNEQFF; DNA: TGTGCCACCAGTGATTCATTAACAAGGGGCAATGAGCAGTTCTTC
J: TRBJ2-1; size: -; V: TRBV25-1; D: TRBD2; CDR3: CASSGRGSSYNEQFF; DNA: TGTGCCAGCAGTGGGCGGGGGAGCTCCTACAATGAGCAGTTCTTC
J: TRBJ2-7; size: -; V: TRBV15; D: -; CDR3: CATSSGGNARSGEQYF; DNA: TGTGCCACCAGCAGTGGAGGGAACGCCAGAAGCGGGGAGCAGTACTTC
J: TRBJ2-7; size: few; V: TRBV7-2; D: -; CDR3: CASSFGGTYEQYF; DNA: TGTGCCAGCAGCTTTGGCGGGACCTACGAGCAGTACTTC
J: TRBJ2-1; size: -; V: TRBV7-9; D: TRBD2; CDR3: CASSLDLSGDEQFF; DNA: TGTGCCAGCAGCTTAGACCTCAGCGGGGATGAGCAGTTCTTC
J: TRBJ1-2; size: -; V: TRBV6-6; D: -; CDR3: CASSYSRGDPRKGYTF; DNA: TGTGCCAGCAGTTACTCGCGGGGGGACCCGCGCAAGGGCTACACCTTC
J: TRBJ2-7; size: -; V: TRBV6-2/TRBV6-3; D: TRBD1; CDR3: CASSYSSGTGGHEQYF; DNA: TGTGCCAGCAGTTACTCGAGTGGGACAGGTGGCCACGAGCAGTACTTC
J: TRBJ2-3; size: -; V: TRBV24-1; D: TRBD2; CDR3: CATSDFGAGAPDTQYF; DNA: TGTGCCACCAGTGATTTTGGCGCGGGAGCTCCAGATACGCAGTATTTT
J: TRBJ2-1; size: once; V: TRBV6-5; D: -; CDR3: CASSSRESSYNEQFF; DNA: TGTGCCAGCAGTTCCAGGGAAAGCTCCTACAATGAGCAGTTCTTC
J: TRBJ1-4; size: -; V: TRBV6-5; D: -; CDR3: CASSPGTTNEKLFF; DNA: TGTGCCAGCAGCCCCGGGACAACTAATGAAAAACTGTTTTTT
J: TRBJ1-2; size: once; V: TRBV5-1; D: TRBD1; CDR3: CASRTVTGTGEGYTF; DNA: TGCGCCAGCCGGACTGTAACCGGGACAGGGGAAGGCTACACCTTC
J: TRBJ2-5; size: few; V: TRBV9; D: -; CDR3: CASSVGQSQETQYF; DNA: TGTGCCAGCAGCGTTGGGCAGTCACAAGAGACCCAGTACTTC
J: TRBJ2-5; size: few; V: TRBV27; D: -; CDR3: CASSFLAGGTQYF; DNA: TGTGCCAGCAGTTTCCTAGCAGGAGGGACCCAGTACTTC
J: TRBJ1-1; size: -; V: TRBV19; D: -; CDR3: CASSTPTGNTEAFF; DNA: TGTGCCAGTAGTACCCCGACAGGAAACACTGAAGCTTTCTTT
J: TRBJ1-5; size: -; V: TRBV6-5; D: -; CDR3: CASRADASNQPQHF; DNA: TGTGCCTCCAGGGCAGACGCTAGCAATCAGCCCCAGCATTTT
J: TRBJ1-4; size: few; V: TRBV25-1; D: -; CDR3: CASSFTTNEKLFF; DNA: TGTGCCAGCAGTTTCACAACTAATGAAAAACTGTTTTTT
J: TRBJ2-1; size: -; V: TRBV11-2; D: -; CDR3: CASSFLYNEQFF; DNA: TGTGCCAGCAGCTTCCTTTACAATGAGCAGTTCTTC
J: TRBJ2-7; size: -; V: TRBV5-1; D: -; CDR3: CASTPGDEQYF; DNA: TGCGCCAGCACTCCGGGGGACGAGCAGTACTTC
J: TRBJ1-2; size: -; V: TRBV28; D: TRBD1; CDR3: CASSPGTGEGYTF; DNA: TGTGCCAGCAGTCCCGGGACAGGGGAAGGCTACACCTTC
J: TRBJ2-7; size: -; V: TRBV27; D: -; CDR3: CASSSRYEQYF; DNA: TGTGCCAGCAGCTCTAGGTACGAGCAGTACTTC
J: TRBJ2-7; size: -; V: TRBV7-9; D: TRBD1; CDR3: CASSLEWDRVHEQYF; DNA: TGTGCCAGCAGCTTAGAGTGGGACAGGGTTCACGAGCAGTACTTC
J: TRBJ1-1; size: few; V: TRBV19; D: -; CDR3: CASRLAENTEAFF; DNA: TGTGCCAGTAGATTAGCAGAGAACACTGAAGCTTTCTTT
J: TRBJ2-5; size: -; V: TRBV7-9; D: TRBD1; CDR3: CASSPDRGVKTQYF; DNA: TGTGCCAGCAGCCCGGACAGGGGTGTCAAGACCCAGTACTTC
J: TRBJ2-6; size: -; V: TRBV3-1/TRBV3-2; D: -; CDR3: CASSPPKGLSSGANVLTF; DNA: TGTGCCAGCAGCCCCCCCAAGGGACTCTCCTCTGGGGCCAACGTCCTGACTTTC
J: TRBJ1-2; size: once; V: TRBV3-1/TRBV3-2; D: -; CDR3: CASSQGGGYGYTF; DNA: TGTGCCAGCAGCCAGGGGGGGGGCTATGGCTACACCTTC
J: TRBJ2-7; size: -; V: TRBV5-4; D: -; CDR3: CASGWGESASYEQYF; DNA: TGTGCCAGCGGCTGGGGCGAGAGTGCCTCCTACGAGCAGTACTTC
J: TRBJ2-3; size: -; V: TRBV6-4; D: -; CDR3: CASSAQIGGDTQYF; DNA: TGTGCCAGCAGTGCCCAAATAGGGGGAGATACGCAGTATTTT
J: TRBJ1-2; size: -; V: TRBV27; D: -; CDR3: CASSLSAGVYGYTF; DNA: TGTGCCAGCAGTTTATCGGCCGGGGTCTATGGCTACACCTTC